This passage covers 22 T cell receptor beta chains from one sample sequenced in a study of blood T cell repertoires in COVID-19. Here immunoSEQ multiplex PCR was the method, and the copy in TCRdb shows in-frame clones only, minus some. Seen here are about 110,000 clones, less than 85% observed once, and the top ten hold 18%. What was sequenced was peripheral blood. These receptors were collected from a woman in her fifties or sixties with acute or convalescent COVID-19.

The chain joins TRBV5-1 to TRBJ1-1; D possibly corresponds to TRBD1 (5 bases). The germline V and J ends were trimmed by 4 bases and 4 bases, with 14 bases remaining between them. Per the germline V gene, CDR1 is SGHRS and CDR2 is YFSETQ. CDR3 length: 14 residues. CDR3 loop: CASSPSGGVTEAFF. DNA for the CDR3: TGCGCCAGCAGCCCCTCCGGGGGAGTCACTGAAGCTTTCTTT.

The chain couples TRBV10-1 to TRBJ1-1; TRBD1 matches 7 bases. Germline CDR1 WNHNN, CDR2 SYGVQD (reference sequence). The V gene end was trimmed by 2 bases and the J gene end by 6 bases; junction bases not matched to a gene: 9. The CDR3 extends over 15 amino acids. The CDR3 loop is CASSEVQGQWSEAFF. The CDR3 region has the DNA TGCGCCAGCAGTGAGGTTCAGGGACAGTGGTCTGAAGCTTTCTTT.

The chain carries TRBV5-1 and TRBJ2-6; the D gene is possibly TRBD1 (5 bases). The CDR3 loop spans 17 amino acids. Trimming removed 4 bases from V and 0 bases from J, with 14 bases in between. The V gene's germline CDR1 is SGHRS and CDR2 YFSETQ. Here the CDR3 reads CASSKGIWGSGANVLTF. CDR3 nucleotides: TGCGCCAGCAGCAAGGGGATCTGGGGCTCTGGGGCCAACGTCCTGACTTTC.

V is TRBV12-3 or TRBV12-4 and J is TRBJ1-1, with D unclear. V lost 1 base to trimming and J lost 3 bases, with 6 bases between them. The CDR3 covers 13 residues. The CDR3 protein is CASSLEGDTEAFF. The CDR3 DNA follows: TGTGCCAGCAGTTTAGAGGGAGACACTGAAGCTTTCTTT.

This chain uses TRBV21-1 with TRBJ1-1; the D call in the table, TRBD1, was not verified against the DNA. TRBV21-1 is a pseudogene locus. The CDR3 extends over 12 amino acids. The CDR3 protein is CASAQGNTEAFF. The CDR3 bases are TGTGCCAGCGCCCAGGGGAACACTGAAGCTTTCTTT.

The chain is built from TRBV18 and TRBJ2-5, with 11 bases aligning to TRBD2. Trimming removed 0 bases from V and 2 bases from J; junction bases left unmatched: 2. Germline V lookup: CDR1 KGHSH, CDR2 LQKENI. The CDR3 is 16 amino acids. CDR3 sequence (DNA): TGTGCCAGCTCACCACCTCTAGCGGGAGGACAAGAGACCCAGTACTTC. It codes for CASSPPLAGGQETQYF.

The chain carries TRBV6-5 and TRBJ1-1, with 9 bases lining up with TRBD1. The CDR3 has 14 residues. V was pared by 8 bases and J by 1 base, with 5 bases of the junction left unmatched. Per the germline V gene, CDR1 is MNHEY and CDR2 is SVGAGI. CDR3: CASGGTGTNTEAFF. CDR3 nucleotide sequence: TGTGCCAGCGGAGGGACAGGGACGAACACTGAAGCTTTCTTT.

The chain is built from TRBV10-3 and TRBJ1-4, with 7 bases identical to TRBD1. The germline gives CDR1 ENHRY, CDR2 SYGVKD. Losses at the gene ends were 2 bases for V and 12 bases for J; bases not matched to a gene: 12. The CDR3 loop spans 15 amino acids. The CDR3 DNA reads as TGTGCCATCAGTGAGCGTGGGACAGCCGTGGAGGAACTGTTTTTT. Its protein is CAISERGTAVEELFF.

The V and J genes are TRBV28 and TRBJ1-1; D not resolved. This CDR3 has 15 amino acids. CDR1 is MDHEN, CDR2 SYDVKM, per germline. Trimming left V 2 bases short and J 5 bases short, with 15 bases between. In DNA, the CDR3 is TGTGCCAGCAGTTTAGTAGCGGGAGGCTGGACTGAAGCTTTCTTT. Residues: CASSLVAGGWTEAFF.

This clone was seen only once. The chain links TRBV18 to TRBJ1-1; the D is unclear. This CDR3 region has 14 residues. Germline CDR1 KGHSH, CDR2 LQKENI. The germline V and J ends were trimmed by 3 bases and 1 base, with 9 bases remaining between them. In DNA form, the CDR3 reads TGTGCCAGCTCACCGGGCCTCCAGAACACTGAAGCTTTCTTT. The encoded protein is CASSPGLQNTEAFF.

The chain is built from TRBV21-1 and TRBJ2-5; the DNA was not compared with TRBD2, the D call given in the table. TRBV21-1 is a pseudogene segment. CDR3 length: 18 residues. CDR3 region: CASSKVRVAGGPKGTQYF. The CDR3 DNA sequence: TGTGCCAGCAGCAAAGTCCGTGTGGCGGGAGGGCCAAAGGGGACCCAGTACTTC.

The CDR3 nucleotides are TGTGCCACCAGCAGAGATCTTAACAGGGCCGGCAATCAGCCCCAGCATTTT. Its translation is CATSRDLNRAGNQPQHF. The chain employs TRBV15 and TRBJ1-5, with TRBD1 as a possible D gene (6 bases). In germline, CDR1 is LNHNV, CDR2 YYDKDF (reference sequence). This CDR3 spans 17 amino acids. V was cut by 0 bases and J by 2 bases, with 14 bases left in between.

The CDR3 region is CASSRGSTAREKLFF. CDR3 nucleotide sequence: TGTGCCAGCTCCCGGGGGTCAACAGCTAGAGAAAAACTGTTTTTT. The chain is built from TRBV18 and TRBJ1-4; D is possibly TRBD1 (5 bases). Trimming took off 6 bases at V and 8 bases at J, with 19 bases between the two ends. The germline gives CDR1 KGHSH, CDR2 LQKENI. The CDR3 totals 15 residues.

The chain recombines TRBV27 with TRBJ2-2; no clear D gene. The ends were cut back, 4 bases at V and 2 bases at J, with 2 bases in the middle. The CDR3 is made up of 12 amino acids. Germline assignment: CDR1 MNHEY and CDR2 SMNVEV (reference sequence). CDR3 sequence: CASSSNTGELFF. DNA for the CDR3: TGTGCCAGCAGTTCAAACACCGGGGAGCTGTTTTTT.

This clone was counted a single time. The CDR3 sequence: CASSPTSGSSNEQFF. CDR3 DNA: TGTGCCAGCTCACCGACTAGCGGGAGTAGTAATGAGCAGTTCTTC. V usage is TRBV18 and J usage is TRBJ2-1, with 12 positions matching TRBD2. This CDR3 has 15 amino acids. Germline trimming cut 3 bases from V and 7 bases from J; bases unmatched to any gene: 4. Germline CDR1 KGHSH, CDR2 LQKENI.

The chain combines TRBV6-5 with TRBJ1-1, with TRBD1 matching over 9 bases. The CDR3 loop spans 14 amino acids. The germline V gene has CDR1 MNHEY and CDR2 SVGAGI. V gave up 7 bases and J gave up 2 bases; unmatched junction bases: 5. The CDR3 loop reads CASNQQGANTEAFF. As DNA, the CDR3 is TGTGCCAGCAATCAACAGGGGGCAAACACTGAAGCTTTCTTT.

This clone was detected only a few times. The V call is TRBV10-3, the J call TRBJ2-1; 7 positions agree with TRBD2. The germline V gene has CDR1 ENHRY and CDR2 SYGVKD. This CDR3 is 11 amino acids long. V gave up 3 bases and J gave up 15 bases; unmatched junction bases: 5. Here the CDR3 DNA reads TGTGCCATCAGTGAAGGGAGGGAGGCGTTCTTC. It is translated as CAISEGREAFF.

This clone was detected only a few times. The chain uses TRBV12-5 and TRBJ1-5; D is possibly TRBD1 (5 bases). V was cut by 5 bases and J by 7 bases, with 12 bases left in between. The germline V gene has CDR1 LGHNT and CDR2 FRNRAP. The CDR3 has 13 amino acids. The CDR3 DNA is TGTGCTAGTGGTCATCAGGGTAACCAGCCCCAGCATTTT. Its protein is CASGHQGNQPQHF. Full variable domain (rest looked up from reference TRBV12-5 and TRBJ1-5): DARVTQTPRHKVTEMGQEVTMRCQPILGHNTVFWYRQTMMQGLELLAYFRNRAPLDDSGMPKDRFSAEMPDATLATLKIQPSEPRDSAVYFCASGHQGNQPQHFGDGTRLSIL.

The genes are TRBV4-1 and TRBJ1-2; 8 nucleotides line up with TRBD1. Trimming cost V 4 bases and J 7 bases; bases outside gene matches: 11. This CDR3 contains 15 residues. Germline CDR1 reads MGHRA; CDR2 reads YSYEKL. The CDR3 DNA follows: TGCGCCAGCAGCCGAGGACAGGGAATGACTGGTGGCTACACCTTC. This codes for CASSRGQGMTGGYTF.

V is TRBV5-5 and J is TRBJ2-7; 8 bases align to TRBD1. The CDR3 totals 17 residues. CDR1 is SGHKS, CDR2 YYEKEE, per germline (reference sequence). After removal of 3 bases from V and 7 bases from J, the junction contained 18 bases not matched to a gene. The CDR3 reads CASSSRAETGARGEQYF. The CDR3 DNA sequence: TGTGCCAGCAGCTCCCGAGCAGAGACAGGGGCTCGGGGGGAGCAGTACTTC. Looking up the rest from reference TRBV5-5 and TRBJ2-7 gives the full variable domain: DAGVTQSPTHLIKTRGQQVTLRCSPISGHKSVSWYQQVLGQGPQFIFQYYEKEERGRGNFPDRFSARQFPNYSSELNVNALLLGDSALYLCASSSRAETGARGEQYFGPGTRLTVT.

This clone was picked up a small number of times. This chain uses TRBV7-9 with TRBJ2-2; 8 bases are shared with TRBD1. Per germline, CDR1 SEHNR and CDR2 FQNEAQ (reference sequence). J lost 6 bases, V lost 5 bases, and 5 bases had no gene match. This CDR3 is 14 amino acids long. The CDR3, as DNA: TGTGCCAGCAGCGCACAGGGGGACCCCGGGGAGCTGTTTTTT. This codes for CASSAQGDPGELFF.

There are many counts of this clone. The CDR3 region has the DNA TGTGCCAGCAGCTGGGGGGCCTACAATGAGCAGTTCTTC. It translates to CASSWGAYNEQFF. V is TRBV6-5 and J is TRBJ2-1; maybe TRBD2 (6 bases). Germline V lookup: CDR1 MNHEY, CDR2 SVGAGI. This CDR3 comprises 13 residues. Trimming left V 6 bases short and J 2 bases short, with 8 bases between.